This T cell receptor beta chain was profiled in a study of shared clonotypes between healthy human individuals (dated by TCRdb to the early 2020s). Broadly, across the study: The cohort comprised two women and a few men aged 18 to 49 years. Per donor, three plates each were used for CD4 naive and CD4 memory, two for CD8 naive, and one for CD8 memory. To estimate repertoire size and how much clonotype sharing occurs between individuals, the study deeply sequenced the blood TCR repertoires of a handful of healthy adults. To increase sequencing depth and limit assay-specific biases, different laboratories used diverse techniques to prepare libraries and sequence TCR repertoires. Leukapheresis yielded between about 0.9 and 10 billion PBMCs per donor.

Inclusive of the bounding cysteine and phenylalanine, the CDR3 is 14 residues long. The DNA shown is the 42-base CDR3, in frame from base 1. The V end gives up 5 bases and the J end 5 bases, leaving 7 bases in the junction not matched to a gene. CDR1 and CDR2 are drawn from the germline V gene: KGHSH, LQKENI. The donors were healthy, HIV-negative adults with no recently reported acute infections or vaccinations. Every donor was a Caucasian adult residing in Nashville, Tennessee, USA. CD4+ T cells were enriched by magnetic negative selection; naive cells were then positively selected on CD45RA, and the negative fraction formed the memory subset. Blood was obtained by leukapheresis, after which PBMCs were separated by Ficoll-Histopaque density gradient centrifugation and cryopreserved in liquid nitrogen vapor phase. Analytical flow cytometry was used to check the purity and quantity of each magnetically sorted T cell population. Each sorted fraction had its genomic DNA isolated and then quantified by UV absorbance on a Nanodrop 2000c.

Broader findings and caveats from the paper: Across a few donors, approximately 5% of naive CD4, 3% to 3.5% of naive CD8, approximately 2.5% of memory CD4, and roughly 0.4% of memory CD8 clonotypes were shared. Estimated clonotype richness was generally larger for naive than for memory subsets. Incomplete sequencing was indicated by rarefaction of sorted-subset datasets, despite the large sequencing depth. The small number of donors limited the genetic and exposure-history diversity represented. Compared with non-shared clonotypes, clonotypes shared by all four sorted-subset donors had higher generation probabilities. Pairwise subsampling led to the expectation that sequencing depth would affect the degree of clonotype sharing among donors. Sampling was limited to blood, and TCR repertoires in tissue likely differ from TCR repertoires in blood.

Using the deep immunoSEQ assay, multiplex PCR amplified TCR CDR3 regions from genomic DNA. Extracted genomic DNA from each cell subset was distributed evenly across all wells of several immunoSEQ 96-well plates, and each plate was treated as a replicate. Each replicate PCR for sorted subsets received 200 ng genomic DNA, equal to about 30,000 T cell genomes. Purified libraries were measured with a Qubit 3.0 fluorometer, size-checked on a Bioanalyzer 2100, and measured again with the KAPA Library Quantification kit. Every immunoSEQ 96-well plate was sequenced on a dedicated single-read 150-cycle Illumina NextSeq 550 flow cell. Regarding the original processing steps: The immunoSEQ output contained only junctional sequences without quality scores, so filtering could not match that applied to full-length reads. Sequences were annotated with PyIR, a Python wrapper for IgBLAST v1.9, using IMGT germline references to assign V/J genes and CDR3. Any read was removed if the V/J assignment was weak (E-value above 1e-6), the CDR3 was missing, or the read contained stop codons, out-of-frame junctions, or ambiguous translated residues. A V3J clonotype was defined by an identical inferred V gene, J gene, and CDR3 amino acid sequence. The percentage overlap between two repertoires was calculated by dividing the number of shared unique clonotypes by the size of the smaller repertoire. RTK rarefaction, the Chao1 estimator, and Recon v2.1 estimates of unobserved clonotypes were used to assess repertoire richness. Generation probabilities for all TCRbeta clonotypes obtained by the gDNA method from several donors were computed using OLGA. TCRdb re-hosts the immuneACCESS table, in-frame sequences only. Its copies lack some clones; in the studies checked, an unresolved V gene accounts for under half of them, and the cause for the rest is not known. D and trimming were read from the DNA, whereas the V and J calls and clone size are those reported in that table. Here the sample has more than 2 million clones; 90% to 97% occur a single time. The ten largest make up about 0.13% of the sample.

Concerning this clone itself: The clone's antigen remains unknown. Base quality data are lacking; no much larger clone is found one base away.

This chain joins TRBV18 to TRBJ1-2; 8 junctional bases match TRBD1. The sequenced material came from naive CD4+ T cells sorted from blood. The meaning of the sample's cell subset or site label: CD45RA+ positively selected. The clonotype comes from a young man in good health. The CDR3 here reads CASSSGTGEYGYTF. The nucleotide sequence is TGTGCCAGCTCATCCGGGACAGGAGAGTATGGCTACACCTTC.